This T cell receptor (beta chain) stems from a study of T cell changes during pregnancy in multiple sclerosis. The data were produced by immunoSEQ multiplex PCR, yet TCRdb's version contains in-frame clones alone and is incomplete. The table includes fewer than 40,000 clones, about nine tenths detected once. The CDR3 extends over 15 amino acids. Germline CDR1 reads LGHNA; CDR2 reads YSLEER. Worth noting for this clone: Its ends do not fully match the called genes, so a read error is possible. This sample also contains other DNA sequences that code for the same CDR3.

The sequencing here drew on CD4+ T cells from peripheral blood mononuclear cells, taken in the first trimester of pregnancy. The chain links TRBV4-3 to TRBJ1-6, with 7 positions matching TRBD1. This receptor was identified in a female donor in good health, enrolled as a control in a pregnancy study. CDR3 bases: TGCGCTAGCAGCCAAACGACAGGGAAGAGTTCACCCCTCCACTTT. Translating gives CASSQTTGKSSPLHF.